A single sample is the source of the 10 T cell receptor beta chains below, sequenced in a study of cytomegalovirus exposure and HLA in healthy donors. The PCR made use of 60 Vbeta and 13 Jbeta primers. The assay was immunoSEQ multiplex PCR, and TCRdb's table has in-frame clones only and misses some. The sample has 95,000 to 100,000 clones, roughly 79% seen once. Sample: PBMCs. Source of these receptors: a man aged 40-50 years in good health and CMV-seronegative.

This chain uses TRBV9 with TRBJ2-5, with 9 bases fitting TRBD2. V was clipped by 7 bases and J by 3 bases; unmatched bases: 10. Germline loops: CDR1 SGDLS, CDR2 YYNGEE. The CDR3 spans 15 residues. The DNA of the CDR3 is TGTGCCAGCCAAAGGTCTAGCGGGGTCGAAGAGACCCAGTACTTC. It yields the protein CASQRSSGVEETQYF.

This clone was seen a few times. The CDR3 sequence: CASSYRGDQPQHF. Here the CDR3 DNA reads TGTGCCAGCAGCTACAGGGGGGATCAGCCCCAGCATTTT. The rearrangement joins TRBV7-6 to TRBJ1-5; 8 nucleotides match TRBD1. V lost 4 bases, J lost 5 bases, and 1 base stayed unmatched. Germline values: CDR1 SGHVS, CDR2 FNYEAQ. The CDR3 is 13 residues long.

This clone occurred a few times. The rearrangement links TRBV5-4 to TRBJ2-6; 8 nucleotides line up with TRBD1. Germline assignment: CDR1 SGHNT and CDR2 YYREEE (reference sequence). The CDR3 extends over 18 amino acids. Trimming cost V 0 bases and J 0 bases; bases outside gene matches: 5. The CDR3 reads CASSLVGTGLSGANVLTF. The CDR3 nucleotides read TGTGCCAGCAGCTTGGTCGGGACAGGACTCTCTGGGGCCAACGTCCTGACTTTC.

This rearrangement joins TRBV18 to TRBJ2-2; 11 bases line up with TRBD1. The CDR3 contains 15 residues. Germline values: CDR1 KGHSH, CDR2 LQKENI. Trimming cost V 4 bases and J 5 bases; bases outside gene matches: 3. The DNA for the CDR3 is TGTGCCAGCTCACTCCGGGACAGGGGGACCGGGGAGCTGTTTTTT. Amino acid sequence: CASSLRDRGTGELFF.

Worth noting for this clone: Different DNA sequences within this sample yield the same CDR3. The chain has TRBV27 and TRBJ1-2; tentatively, D is TRBD1 (5 bases). V was shortened by 7 bases and J by 0 bases, with 15 bases between the two germline ends. Germline CDR1 and CDR2: MNHEY and SMNVEV (reference sequence). CDR3 size: 15 residues. The CDR3, as DNA: TGTGCCAGCACCAGCTCCGGGGGGGCTAACTATGGCTACACCTTC. Translated: CASTSSGGANYGYTF.

The genes are TRBV10-3 and TRBJ1-1; 10 bases agree with TRBD1. CDR3 length equals 18 residues. Germline V gene lookup returns CDR1 ENHRY and CDR2 SYGVKD. V shed 2 bases and J 11 bases; nucleotides not matched to a gene: 20. The CDR3 DNA is TGTGCCATCAGTGAGGGGATCACGGGACAGGGGATTCCCCTTGGTGCTTTCTTT. Protein: CAISEGITGQGIPLGAFF.

The chain couples TRBV7-9 to TRBJ2-3; D is perhaps TRBD1 (5 bases). This CDR3 is 13 amino acids long. Germline CDR1 SEHNR, CDR2 FQNEAQ (reference sequence). Trimming removed 1 base from V and 4 bases from J, with 6 bases in between. CDR3 in amino acids: CASSLVGADTQYF. The CDR3 nucleotides are TGTGCCAGCAGCTTAGTAGGGGCAGATACGCAGTATTTT.

J is TRBJ2-7 and V is TRBV6-1, with a possible D match to TRBD1 (5 bases). Germline CDR1 is MNHNS and CDR2 is SASEGT. Trimming left V 6 bases short and J 0 bases short, with 15 bases between. This CDR3 has 15 amino acids. Here the CDR3 DNA reads TGTGCCAGCAGCGGGTGGGGCAGGAGCTCCTACGAGCAGTACTTC. Its translation: CASSGWGRSSYEQYF.

This rearrangement joins TRBV7-2 to TRBJ1-2, with 7 bases fitting TRBD1. The CDR3 runs 15 residues. The V gene's germline CDR1 is SGHTA and CDR2 FQGNSA. V gave up 5 bases and J gave up 6 bases; unmatched junction bases: 12. The CDR3 sequence: CASSPRTGLADGYTF. CDR3 nucleotides: TGTGCCAGCAGCCCCCGGACAGGTCTGGCGGATGGCTACACCTTC.

This clone is a singleton in its sample. The J gene is TRBJ2-3, the V gene TRBV5-1; 9 bases line up with TRBD1. Germline values: CDR1 SGHRS, CDR2 YFSETQ. The CDR3 length is 16 residues. The V segment lost 4 bases and the J segment 8 bases; nucleotides outside the gene matches: 14. The CDR3 DNA sequence: TGCGCCAGCAGCCCCTCCCGGGACAGGGTCTCCCTTACGCAGTATTTT. It codes for CASSPSRDRVSLTQYF.